This T cell receptor (beta chain) was captured in a study of cytomegalovirus exposure and HLA in healthy donors. Study in general: Earlier, 95 million to 120 million unique TCR beta sequences were recovered from approximately 200 million T cells by an analysis.

The PCR ran on 60 Vbeta and 13 Jbeta primers. Here immunoSEQ multiplex PCR was the method, and the copy in TCRdb shows in-frame clones only, minus some. The sample gives roughly 88,000 clones, roughly 63% of which show up once; more than 2.5% is in the top ten. The CDR3 has 17 residues. Germline V lookup: CDR1 LNHDA, CDR2 SQIVND (reference sequence). With 8 bases removed from V and 0 bases from J, the gap between germline ends came to 20 bases. The sample comprised PBMCs. This TCR was recovered from a man aged 50 or older in good health and CMV-seronegative. The V call is TRBV19, the J call TRBJ1-5, with D possibly TRBD1 on 6 matching bases. Written as DNA, the CDR3 is TGTGCCAGTTCAAACAGGGTTCTCGTCGTTAGCAATCAGCCCCAGCATTTT. Amino acid sequence: CASSNRVLVVSNQPQHF.